Listed below are T cell receptor beta chains from one sample, sequenced in a study of CD8+ T cells in alopecia areata. Sequencing used immunoSEQ multiplex PCR; TCRdb keeps in-frame clones, though not all of them. The sample yields a few hundred thousand clones, 60% seen once. The sequencing used CD4+ T cells sorted from blood, collected at approximately week 52, from a patient treated with tofacitinib. These receptors were taken from a human donor with alopecia areata. The CDR3 runs from the conserved cysteine through the conserved F or W. Each record gives: V gene, D gene, J gene, clone size, CDR3 protein, CDR3 DNA. D genes are given only for firm matches. The size of a clone is reported for some rows only, either as once, few or many, or as a class for expanded clones.

TRBV5-1	NA	TRBJ2-7	NA	CASSGQGYEQYF	TGCGCCAGCAGCGGCCAGGGCTACGAGCAGTACTTC
TRBV4-3	NA	TRBJ2-2	NA	CASSQAARSTGELFF	TGCGCCAGCAGCCAAGCGGCCAGAAGCACCGGGGAGCTGTTTTTT
TRBV30	NA	TRBJ1-1	NA	CAWSREVEAFF	TGTGCCTGGTCCAGGGAAGTTGAAGCTTTCTTT
TRBV30	TRBD1	TRBJ2-5	NA	CAWSVAGGGTQYF	TGTGCCTGGAGTGTCGCAGGGGGCGGGACCCAGTACTTC
TRBV28	TRBD1	TRBJ2-7	NA	CASSIPTGGRYEQYF	TGTGCCAGCAGCATACCGACAGGGGGTAGGTACGAGCAGTACTTC
TRBV27	NA	TRBJ2-7	NA	CASSTGFRNEQYF	TGTGCCAGCAGCACAGGGTTTCGAAACGAGCAGTACTTC
TRBV7-2	NA	TRBJ2-5	few	CASQLVETQYF	TGTGCCAGCCAACTAGTGGAGACCCAGTACTTC
TRBV6-5	NA	TRBJ2-5	NA	CASSWGHQETQYF	TGTGCCAGCAGTTGGGGACACCAAGAGACCCAGTACTTC
TRBV10-2	NA	TRBJ2-2	few	CASRSDPGNGELFF	TGCGCCAGCAGGTCGGACCCCGGGAACGGGGAGCTGTTTTTT
TRBV7-3	TRBD2	TRBJ2-7	NA	CASSLIGGSLNYEQYF	TGTGCCAGCAGCTTAATCGGGGGGTCCCTAAACTACGAGCAGTACTTC
TRBV27	TRBD1	TRBJ1-2	NA	CASSPWDSYGYTF	TGTGCCAGCAGTCCGTGGGACAGCTATGGCTACACCTTC
TRBV7-2	TRBD1	TRBJ1-2	once	CASSSRQGTYGYTF	TGTGCCAGCAGCTCAAGACAGGGGACCTATGGCTACACCTTC
TRBV2	NA	TRBJ1-1	NA	CASSEMQGSWAEAFF	TGTGCCAGCAGTGAAATGCAGGGAAGCTGGGCTGAAGCTTTCTTT
TRBV9	NA	TRBJ2-2	NA	CASSVDTITGELFF	TGTGCCAGCAGCGTAGATACGATCACCGGGGAGCTGTTTTTT
TRBV7-2	NA	TRBJ2-5	NA	CASSLVGGGNQETQYF	TGTGCCAGCAGCTTAGTAGGAGGGGGGAATCAAGAGACCCAGTACTTC
TRBV6-5	NA	TRBJ1-6	NA	CASSYYVQGNSPLHF	TGTGCCAGCAGTTACTACGTGCAGGGGAATTCACCCCTCCACTTT
TRBV5-1	TRBD1	TRBJ1-2	NA	CASTLDRVIYGYTF	TGCGCCAGCACCCTGGACAGGGTAATCTATGGCTACACCTTC
TRBV29-1	NA	TRBJ1-1	NA	CSVSLTGPNTEAFF	TGCAGCGTTTCCCTTACGGGTCCGAACACTGAAGCTTTCTTT
TRBV7-8	TRBD1	TRBJ2-5	NA	CASSSGQGETQYF	TGTGCCAGCAGCTCGGGACAGGGAGAGACCCAGTACTTC
TRBV27	NA	TRBJ1-6	NA	CASSLPGDNSPLHF	TGTGCCAGCAGTCTCCCTGGAGATAATTCACCCCTCCACTTT
TRBV6-1	NA	TRBJ2-1	NA	CASSHRVNEQFF	TGTGCCAGCAGCCACAGGGTCAATGAGCAGTTCTTC
TRBV29-1	TRBD2	TRBJ2-1	NA	CSVARTSWRGEQFF	TGCAGCGTTGCGAGGACTAGCTGGCGGGGTGAGCAGTTCTTC
TRBV7-8	NA	TRBJ1-5	NA	CASSLVTVNQPQHF	TGTGCCAGCAGCTTAGTGACAGTTAATCAGCCCCAGCATTTT
TRBV30	NA	TRBJ1-2	NA	CAWTPVGYTF	TGTGCCTGGACCCCAGTCGGCTACACCTTC
TRBV7-8	NA	TRBJ2-7	NA	CASSLAGTGSYEQYF	TGTGCCAGCAGCTTAGCTGGGACGGGTTCCTACGAGCAGTACTTC
TRBV30	NA	TRBJ1-2	NA	CAQTDINGYTF	TGTGCCCAGACGGACATCAATGGCTACACCTTC
TRBV9	NA	TRBJ2-5	NA	CASSVEDWAETQYF	TGTGCCAGCAGCGTAGAGGACTGGGCCGAGACCCAGTACTTC
TRBV30	NA	TRBJ1-2	NA	CAWSPEYGPISYGYTF	TGTGCCTGGAGCCCCGAATATGGTCCGATTAGCTATGGCTACACCTTC
TRBV25-1	NA	TRBJ2-3	NA	CASKIGNADTQYF	TGTGCCAGCAAAATAGGGAACGCAGATACGCAGTATTTT
TRBV5-6	NA	TRBJ2-6	few	CATTLGGNSGANVLTF	TGTGCCACCACCTTGGGCGGAAACTCTGGGGCCAACGTCCTGACTTTC
TRBV30	NA	TRBJ1-5	few	CAWSPRGDGPQHF	TGTGCCTGGAGTCCCCGCGGGGATGGGCCCCAGCATTTT
TRBV9	NA	TRBJ2-1	NA	CASSAPGLSSYNEQFF	TGTGCCAGCAGCGCGCCGGGACTGAGCTCCTACAATGAGCAGTTCTTC
TRBV4-2	NA	TRBJ2-1	NA	CASSQGTDSYNEQFF	TGTGCCAGCAGCCAAGGGACAGACTCCTACAATGAGCAGTTCTTC
TRBV9	NA	TRBJ2-2	NA	CASSPTGNTGELFF	TGTGCCAGCAGCCCCACAGGGAACACCGGGGAGCTGTTTTTT
TRBV25-1	TRBD2	TRBJ2-3	NA	CASSERGLAGGTDTQYF	TGTGCCAGCAGTGAAAGAGGACTAGCGGGGGGCACAGATACGCAGTATTTT
TRBV30	TRBD2	TRBJ2-2	NA	CAGRDAGELFF	TGTGCCGGGAGGGATGCCGGGGAGCTGTTTTTT
TRBV29-1	NA	TRBJ2-3	few	CSVVIGTDTQYF	TGCAGCGTTGTTATAGGCACAGATACGCAGTATTTT
TRBV29-1	TRBD2	TRBJ2-5	once	CSVASGGAAETQYF	TGCAGCGTTGCCAGCGGGGGGGCGGCAGAGACCCAGTACTTC
TRBV2	NA	TRBJ1-6	NA	CASREDNSPLHF	TGTGCCAGCAGGGAGGATAATTCACCCCTCCACTTT
TRBV6-5	NA	TRBJ2-7	NA	CASSYRVGQQYF	TGTGCCAGCAGTTACAGAGTAGGTCAGCAGTACTTC
TRBV7-8	NA	TRBJ2-5	NA	CASSLVAGKQETQYF	TGTGCCAGCAGCTTAGTGGCAGGGAAGCAAGAGACCCAGTACTTC
TRBV7-9	TRBD1	TRBJ2-2	NA	CASSQTGTTGELFF	TGTGCCAGCAGCCAGACAGGGACCACCGGGGAGCTGTTTTTT
TRBV7-2	NA	TRBJ1-1	few	CASSAWTEAFF	TGTGCCAGCAGCGCCTGGACGGAAGCTTTCTTT
TRBV25-1	NA	TRBJ2-5	NA	CASTGFRETQYF	TGTGCCAGTACCGGGTTTCGGGAGACCCAGTACTTC
TRBV30	NA	TRBJ1-1	NA	CACGSRGKTEAFF	TGTGCCTGCGGAAGCCGGGGGAAGACTGAAGCTTTCTTT
TRBV2	TRBD1	TRBJ1-2	NA	CASSDKGTGVGYTF	TGTGCCAGCAGTGATAAAGGGACAGGGGTCGGCTACACCTTC
TRBV4-2	NA	TRBJ2-2	NA	CASSQDTGTVGELFF	TGTGCCAGCAGCCAGGACACAGGGACGGTCGGGGAGCTGTTTTTT
TRBV18	NA	TRBJ1-5	NA	CASSPDVNQPQHF	TGTGCCAGCTCACCGGACGTTAATCAGCCCCAGCATTTT
TRBV25-1	NA	TRBJ1-4	NA	CASSGYYEKLFF	TGTGCCAGCAGTGGCTATTATGAAAAACTGTTTTTT
TRBV6-6	TRBD1	TRBJ1-1	many	CASTPHDRDTEAFF	TGTGCCAGCACCCCCCACGACAGGGACACTGAAGCTTTCTTT
TRBV25-1	TRBD1	TRBJ1-2	NA	CASSGTGFAYGYTF	TGTGCCAGCAGTGGGACAGGTTTCGCCTATGGCTACACCTTC
TRBV7-2	NA	TRBJ1-1	once	CASSSPRGKNTEAFF	TGTGCCAGCAGTTCCCCCCGGGGCAAGAACACTGAAGCTTTCTTT
TRBV7-7	NA	TRBJ2-2	NA	CAIGRLNTGELFF	TGTGCTATAGGACGTCTGAACACCGGGGAGCTGTTTTTT
TRBV19	TRBD1	TRBJ2-2	once	CASSRRETGETGELFF	TGTGCCAGTAGTCGCCGTGAGACAGGGGAAACCGGGGAGCTGTTTTTT
TRBV29-1	NA	TRBJ1-2	NA	CSVQSSNYGYTF	TGCAGCGTTCAATCAAGTAACTATGGCTACACCTTC
TRBV27	NA	TRBJ2-1	few	CASSLEGSSYNEQFF	TGTGCCAGCAGTTTAGAGGGGAGCTCCTACAATGAGCAGTTCTTC
TRBV6-5	NA	TRBJ2-7	NA	CASSYTLGAEGEQYF	TGTGCCAGCAGTTACACCCTCGGGGCCGAAGGCGAGCAGTACTTC
TRBV30	TRBD2	TRBJ2-3	NA	CAWGLAGGSTDTQYF	TGTGCCTGGGGACTAGCGGGGGGCAGCACAGATACGCAGTATTTT
TRBV2	TRBD1	TRBJ2-6	NA	CASRTGQGGTGANVLTF	TGTGCCAGCAGAACAGGACAGGGCGGAACTGGGGCCAACGTCCTGACTTTC
TRBV6-5	TRBD1	TRBJ2-1	NA	CASSSGQGSNEQFF	TGTGCCAGCAGTTCAGGACAGGGTTCCAATGAGCAGTTCTTC